Listed below are T cell receptor beta chains from one sample, sequenced in a study of shared clonotypes between healthy human individuals. The assay was immunoSEQ multiplex PCR, and TCRdb's table has in-frame clones only and misses some. Of around 620,000 clones in the sample, about 95% were seen once. Sequencing used naive CD8+ T cells sorted from blood. The receptors shown here come from a young woman in good health. Both conserved end residues are part of each CDR3. Fields, in order: J gene, clone size, V gene, D gene, CDR3 protein, CDR3 DNA. The D gene is left open where the match is weak. Clone size is not always given. Where it is, it says once, few, many or a class for expanded clones.

j_gene: TRBJ1-1
abundance: NA
v_gene: TRBV28
d_gene: NA
CDR3aa: CASSVYLNTEAFF
CDR3nt: TGTGCCAGCAGTGTTTACTTGAACACTGAAGCTTTCTTT

j_gene: TRBJ2-3
abundance: once
v_gene: TRBV4-1
d_gene: NA
CDR3aa: CASSPTYATDTQYF
CDR3nt: TGCGCCAGCAGCCCGACATATGCTACAGATACGCAGTATTTT

j_gene: TRBJ2-3
abundance: NA
v_gene: TRBV2
d_gene: NA
CDR3aa: CASRELTDTQYF
CDR3nt: TGTGCCAGCAGGGAGCTTACAGATACGCAGTATTTT

j_gene: TRBJ2-7
abundance: NA
v_gene: TRBV7-8
d_gene: TRBD2
CDR3aa: CASSLDVAGAYEQYF
CDR3nt: TGTGCCAGCAGCTTAGATGTAGCGGGAGCGTACGAGCAGTACTTC

j_gene: TRBJ2-7
abundance: NA
v_gene: TRBV10-2
d_gene: NA
CDR3aa: CASSEGWRYEQYF
CDR3nt: TGCGCCAGCAGTGAAGGTTGGCGGTACGAGCAGTACTTC

j_gene: TRBJ1-2
abundance: NA
v_gene: TRBV29-1
d_gene: NA
CDR3aa: CSGFRRGAGYTF
CDR3nt: TGCAGCGGGTTCCGACGGGGTGCTGGCTACACCTTC

j_gene: TRBJ2-5
abundance: NA
v_gene: TRBV18
d_gene: NA
CDR3aa: CASSPPVTVEETQYF
CDR3nt: TGTGCCAGCTCACCACCTGTAACAGTGGAAGAGACCCAGTACTTC

j_gene: TRBJ2-3
abundance: NA
v_gene: TRBV27
d_gene: TRBD2
CDR3aa: CASSLSVPSGSQTDTQYF
CDR3nt: TGTGCCAGCAGTTTATCGGTGCCTAGCGGGAGTCAAACAGATACGCAGTATTTT

j_gene: TRBJ2-7
abundance: NA
v_gene: TRBV9
d_gene: TRBD2
CDR3aa: CASSVGSGTYEQYF
CDR3nt: TGTGCCAGCAGCGTAGGTAGCGGGACTTACGAGCAGTACTTC

j_gene: TRBJ2-7
abundance: NA
v_gene: TRBV27
d_gene: NA
CDR3aa: CASMGTLDYEQYF
CDR3nt: TGTGCCAGCATGGGGACTCTAGACTACGAGCAGTACTTC